This is a list of T cell receptor beta chains from one sample in a study of cytotoxic CD8 clonotypes in ibrutinib-treated CLL. Method: immunoSEQ multiplex PCR; TCRdb's copy keeps in-frame clones and lacks some. The sample comprises fewer than 200,000 clones, approximately 80% of which are singletons, and less than 6% rests with the top ten. The material sequenced was PBMCs, taken after 24 months of ibrutinib treatment. The receptors were gathered from a human donor with chronic lymphocytic leukemia. Each CDR3 is given with its conserved first and last residue. D genes are given only for firm matches. Clone size appears in some rows only: once, few, many, or a class for an expanded clone.

abundance | j_gene | v_gene | d_gene | CDR3nt | CDR3aa
few | TRBJ1-5 | TRBV19 | TRBD1 | TGTGCCAGTAGTATGTCGGGACAGGAGGCCCAGCATTTT | CASSMSGQEAQHF
few | TRBJ1-1 | TRBV5-1 | - | TGCGCCAGCAGCTTGGCAGGGCACGAAGCTTTCTTT | CASSLAGHEAFF
- | TRBJ2-7 | TRBV5-6 | TRBD1 | TGTGCCAGCGGATTTCCGGGACAGGGGGCTTACGAGCAGTACTTC | CASGFPGQGAYEQYF
- | TRBJ2-7 | TRBV6-5 | - | TGTGCCAGCAGTTACTCTCTAGGTACCTACGAGCAGTACTTC | CASSYSLGTYEQYF
few | TRBJ2-1 | TRBV5-1 | - | TGCGCCAGCGGGAAGGGGAGCTCCTACAATGAGCAGTTCTTC | CASGKGSSYNEQFF
- | TRBJ2-7 | TRBV11-2 | - | TGTGCCAGCAGCTTAGGGTTAGAGTACGAGCAGTACTTC | CASSLGLEYEQYF
- | TRBJ1-2 | TRBV19 | TRBD1 | TGTGCCAGTAGTTCGGGACAGGGTTGGAACTATGGCTACACCTTC | CASSSGQGWNYGYTF
- | TRBJ1-4 | TRBV7-9 | - | TGTGCCAGCAGCCGAGACCCTTGGAGCACTAATGAAAAACTGTTTTTT | CASSRDPWSTNEKLFF
- | TRBJ2-2 | TRBV19 | - | TGTGCCAGTAGTATCAAACCCAACACCGGGGAGCTGTTTTTT | CASSIKPNTGELFF
once | TRBJ1-2 | TRBV5-5 | - | TGTGCCAGCAGCCCTCTCCCGCAGGGTGGCTACACCTTC | CASSPLPQGGYTF
- | TRBJ2-3 | TRBV28 | - | TGTGCCAGCAGTTTAGCGCAGGGCACAGATACGCAGTATTTT | CASSLAQGTDTQYF
- | TRBJ2-5 | TRBV27 | - | TGTGCCAGCAGTCCCACCCACTTC | CASSPTHF
- | TRBJ2-2 | TRBV28 | TRBD1 | TGTGCCAGCAGTGCGGACAGGGTATACACCGGGGAGCTGTTTTTT | CASSADRVYTGELFF
- | TRBJ1-4 | TRBV30 | - | TGTGCCTGGAGTACAGGCGGTGAAAAACTGTTTTTT | CAWSTGGEKLFF
- | TRBJ2-1 | TRBV2 | - | TGTGCCAGCAGTGAGGCTCTTACCTCCCTCTCCTACAATGAGCAGTTCTTC | CASSEALTSLSYNEQFF
- | TRBJ2-1 | TRBV30 | - | TGTGCCTGGAGTGCGACGCCATGGAATGAGCAGTTCTTC | CAWSATPWNEQFF
- | TRBJ2-4 | TRBV6-6 | - | TGTGCCAGCATTATGGACGAAGACAAAAACATTCAGTACTTC | CASIMDEDKNIQYF
- | TRBJ2-7 | TRBV15 | TRBD2 | TGTGCCACCAGCACCGGGACTAGCGGACTCTACGAGCAGTACTTC | CATSTGTSGLYEQYF
- | TRBJ2-1 | TRBV7-9 | - | TGTGCCAGCAGCTTAGCCGTCGGTGTCTACAATGAGCAGTTCTTC | CASSLAVGVYNEQFF
- | TRBJ1-1 | TRBV5-1 | - | TGCGCCAGCAGCTTGGTAGGTGGGTTGAACACTGAAGCTTTCTTT | CASSLVGGLNTEAFF
- | TRBJ1-1 | TRBV9 | - | TGTGCCAGCAGCGTAGAGGGTATGAGAAGTGAAGCTTTCTTT | CASSVEGMRSEAFF
- | TRBJ2-1 | TRBV27 | - | TGTGCCAGCATCGGGGAAGCGGGCAGCTACAATGAGCAGTTCTTC | CASIGEAGSYNEQFF
- | TRBJ1-5 | TRBV19 | - | TGTGCCAGTAGTATACTGGACGGAACCCTCAATCAGCCCCAGCATTTT | CASSILDGTLNQPQHF
- | TRBJ2-6 | TRBV2 | - | TGTGCCAGCAAGGACGACAGCTCTGGGGCCAACGTCCTGACTTTC | CASKDDSSGANVLTF
- | TRBJ2-7 | TRBV5-4 | - | TGTGCCAGCAGACCGACCGACCGTCCCTACGAGCAGTACTTC | CASRPTDRPYEQYF
few | TRBJ1-1 | TRBV9 | TRBD1 | TGTGCCAGCAGCGCCAACAGGGGAGAGGCTTTCTTT | CASSANRGEAFF
few | TRBJ2-5 | TRBV2 | - | TGTGCCAGCAGTGAAGTTTGGGAGACCCAGTACTTC | CASSEVWETQYF
few | TRBJ2-4 | TRBV7-8 | - | TGTGCCAGTACCGCAAGACGGGAGTTGGTGAACATTCAGTACTTC | CASTARRELVNIQYF
- | TRBJ2-5 | TRBV5-1 | - | TGCGCCAGCAGCTTACAGGGTCTGGGAGAGACCCAGTACTTC | CASSLQGLGETQYF
- | TRBJ2-7 | TRBV28 | TRBD1 | TGTGCCAGCAGTCCTTGGGACAGGGGGCCCCGTGACGCCTACGAGCAGTACTTC | CASSPWDRGPRDAYEQYF
- | TRBJ2-7 | TRBV7-2 | TRBD1 | TGTGCCAGCAGCCCCGGGACAGGGCCACGCTCCTACGAGCAGTACTTC | CASSPGTGPRSYEQYF
- | TRBJ2-7 | TRBV4-1 | - | TGCGCCAGCAGCCAAGTCGCCACCAGCTCCTACGAGCAGTACTTC | CASSQVATSSYEQYF
- | TRBJ1-2 | TRBV7-8 | - | TGTGCCAGCAGCTTAGTAGTGGGGAGTTACTATGGCTACACCTTC | CASSLVVGSYYGYTF
- | TRBJ1-1 | TRBV28 | TRBD1 | TGTGCCAGCCCGCCACATCAGGTCGGGACAGAGAACACTGAAGCTTTCTTT | CASPPHQVGTENTEAFF
- | TRBJ1-5 | TRBV30 | - | TGTGCCTGGAGTGGGGAGCTCTTAAGTAATCAGCCCCAGCATTTT | CAWSGELLSNQPQHF
- | TRBJ2-1 | TRBV18 | - | TGTGCCAGCTCACCACCTCGCCAGTCCTCCACCAATGAGCAGTTCTTC | CASSPPRQSSTNEQFF
- | TRBJ1-1 | TRBV7-3 | TRBD1 | TGTGCCAGCAGCTTAACCGGGACAGGGAACACTGAAGCTTTCTTT | CASSLTGTGNTEAFF
- | TRBJ2-3 | TRBV7-9 | - | TGTGCCAGCAGCTTAGAGGTAATAGATACGCAGTATTTT | CASSLEVIDTQYF
- | TRBJ1-2 | TRBV7-2 | - | TGTGCCAGCAGCCCCGGCGTAGGCTACACCTTC | CASSPGVGYTF
- | TRBJ1-4 | TRBV19 | - | TGTGCCTGTCAGGGTTTCCGGCTGGAAAAACTGTTTTTT | CACQGFRLEKLFF
- | TRBJ2-5 | TRBV18 | - | TGTGCCAGCTCAGGATACGGGGTCCAAGAGACCCAGTACTTC | CASSGYGVQETQYF
- | TRBJ2-7 | TRBV7-9 | - | TGTGCCAGCAGCTTATCGGGCGGTTTGGCGTACGAGCAGTACTTC | CASSLSGGLAYEQYF
- | TRBJ2-5 | TRBV19 | - | TGTGCCAGTAGTTTAGAGGGCGGAAGGGGGACCCAGTACTTC | CASSLEGGRGTQYF
- | TRBJ1-2 | TRBV5-6 | - | TGTGCCAGCAGCTTGGGAAGGGCCGTTGACTACACCTTC | CASSLGRAVDYTF
- | TRBJ1-1 | TRBV2 | - | TGTGCCAGCAGTGGGTCAGGTAGGAACACTGAAGCTTTCTTT | CASSGSGRNTEAFF
- | TRBJ2-1 | TRBV7-3 | - | TGTGCCAGCAGCTTTTATGGAGCAGGGACCTACAATGAGCAGTTCTTC | CASSFYGAGTYNEQFF
- | TRBJ2-3 | TRBV6-1 | TRBD2 | TGTGCCAGCAGTGAAGTCGGCGGGGGGGCAGATACGCAGTATTTT | CASSEVGGGADTQYF